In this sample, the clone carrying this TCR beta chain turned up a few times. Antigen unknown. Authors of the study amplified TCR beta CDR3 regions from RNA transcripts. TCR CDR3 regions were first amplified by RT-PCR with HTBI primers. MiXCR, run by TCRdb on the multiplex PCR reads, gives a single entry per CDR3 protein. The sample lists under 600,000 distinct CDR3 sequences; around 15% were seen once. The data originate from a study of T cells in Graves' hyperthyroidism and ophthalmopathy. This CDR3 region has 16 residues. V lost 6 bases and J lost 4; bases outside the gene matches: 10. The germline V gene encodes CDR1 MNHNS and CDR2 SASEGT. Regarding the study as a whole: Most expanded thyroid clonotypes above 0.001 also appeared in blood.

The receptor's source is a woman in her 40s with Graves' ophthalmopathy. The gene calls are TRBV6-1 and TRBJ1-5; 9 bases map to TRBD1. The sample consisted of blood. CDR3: CASRPLTGGGNQPQHF. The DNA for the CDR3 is TGTGCCAGCAGACCCCTTACAGGGGGCGGAAATCAGCCCCAGCATTTT.